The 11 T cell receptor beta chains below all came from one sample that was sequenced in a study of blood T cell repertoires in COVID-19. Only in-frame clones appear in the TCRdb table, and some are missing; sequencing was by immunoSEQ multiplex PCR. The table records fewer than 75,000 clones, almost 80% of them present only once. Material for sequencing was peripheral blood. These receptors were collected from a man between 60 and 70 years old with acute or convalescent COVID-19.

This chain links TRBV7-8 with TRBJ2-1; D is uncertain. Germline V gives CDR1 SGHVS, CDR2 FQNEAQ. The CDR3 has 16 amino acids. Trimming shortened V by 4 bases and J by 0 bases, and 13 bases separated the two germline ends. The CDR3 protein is CASSSFRIPSYNEQFF. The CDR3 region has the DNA TGTGCCAGCAGCTCGTTCAGGATACCCTCCTACAATGAGCAGTTCTTC.

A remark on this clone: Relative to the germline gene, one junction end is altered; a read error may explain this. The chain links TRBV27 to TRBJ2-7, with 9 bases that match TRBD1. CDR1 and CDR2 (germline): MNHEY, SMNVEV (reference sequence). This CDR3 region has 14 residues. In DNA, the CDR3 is TGTGCCAGCAGTATATCGGACAGGGGAGGCGAGCAGTACTTC. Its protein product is CASSISDRGGEQYF.

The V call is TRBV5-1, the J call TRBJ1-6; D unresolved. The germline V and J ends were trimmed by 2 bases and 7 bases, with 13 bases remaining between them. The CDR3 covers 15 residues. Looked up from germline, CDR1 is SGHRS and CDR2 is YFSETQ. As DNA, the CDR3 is TGCGCCAGCAGCTTAATGGGAGGCCACAATTCACCCCTCCACTTT. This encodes CASSLMGGHNSPLHF.

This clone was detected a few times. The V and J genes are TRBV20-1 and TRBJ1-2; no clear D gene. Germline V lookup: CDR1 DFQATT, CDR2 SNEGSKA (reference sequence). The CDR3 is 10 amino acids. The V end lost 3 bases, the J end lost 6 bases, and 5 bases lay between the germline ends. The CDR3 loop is CSASNNGYTF. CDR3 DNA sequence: TGCAGTGCTAGTAATAATGGCTACACCTTC.

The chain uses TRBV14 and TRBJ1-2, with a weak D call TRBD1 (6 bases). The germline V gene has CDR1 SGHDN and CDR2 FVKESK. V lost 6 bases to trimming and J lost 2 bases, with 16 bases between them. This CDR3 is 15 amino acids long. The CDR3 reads CASRRTGLRNYGYTF. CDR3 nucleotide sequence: TGTGCCAGCAGAAGAACAGGGTTACGAAACTATGGCTACACCTTC.

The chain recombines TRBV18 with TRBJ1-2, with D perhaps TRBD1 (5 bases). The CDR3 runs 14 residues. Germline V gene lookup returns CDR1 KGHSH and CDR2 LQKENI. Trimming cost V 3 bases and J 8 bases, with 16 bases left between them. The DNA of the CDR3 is TGTGCCAGCTCACCGGGACTTTCATCTCAGGGCTACACCTTC. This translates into CASSPGLSSQGYTF.

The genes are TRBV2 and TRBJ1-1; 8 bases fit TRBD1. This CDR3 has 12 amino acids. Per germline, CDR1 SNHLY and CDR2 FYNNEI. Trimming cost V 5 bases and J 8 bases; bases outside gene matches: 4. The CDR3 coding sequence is TGTGCCAGCAGTCCCGGACAGGGAGAAGCTTTCTTT. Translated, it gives CASSPGQGEAFF.

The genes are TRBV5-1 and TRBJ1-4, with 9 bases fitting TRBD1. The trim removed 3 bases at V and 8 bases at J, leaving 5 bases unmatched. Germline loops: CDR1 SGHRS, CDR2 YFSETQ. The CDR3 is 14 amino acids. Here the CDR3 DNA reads TGCGCCAGCAGCTCGGGACAGGGAGGCGAAAAACTGTTTTTT. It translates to CASSSGQGGEKLFF.

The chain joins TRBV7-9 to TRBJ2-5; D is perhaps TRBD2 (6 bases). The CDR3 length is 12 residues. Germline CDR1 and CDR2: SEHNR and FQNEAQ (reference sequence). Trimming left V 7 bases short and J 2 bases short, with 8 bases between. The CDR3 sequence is CASTLAQETQYF. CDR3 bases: TGTGCCAGCACCCTAGCGCAAGAGACCCAGTACTTC.

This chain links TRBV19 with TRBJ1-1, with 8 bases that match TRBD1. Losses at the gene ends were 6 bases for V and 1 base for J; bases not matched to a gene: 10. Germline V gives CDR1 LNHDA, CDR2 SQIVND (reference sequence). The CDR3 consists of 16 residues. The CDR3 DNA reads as TGTGCCAGTAGCGAAACCTGGACAGGGCGGAACACTGAAGCTTTCTTT. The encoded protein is CASSETWTGRNTEAFF.

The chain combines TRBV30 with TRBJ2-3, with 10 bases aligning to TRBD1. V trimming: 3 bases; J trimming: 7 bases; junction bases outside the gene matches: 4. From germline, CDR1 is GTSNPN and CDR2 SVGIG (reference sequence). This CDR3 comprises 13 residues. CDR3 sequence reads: CAWRTGGEYTQYF. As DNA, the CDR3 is TGTGCCTGGAGGACAGGGGGCGAGTATACGCAGTATTTT.